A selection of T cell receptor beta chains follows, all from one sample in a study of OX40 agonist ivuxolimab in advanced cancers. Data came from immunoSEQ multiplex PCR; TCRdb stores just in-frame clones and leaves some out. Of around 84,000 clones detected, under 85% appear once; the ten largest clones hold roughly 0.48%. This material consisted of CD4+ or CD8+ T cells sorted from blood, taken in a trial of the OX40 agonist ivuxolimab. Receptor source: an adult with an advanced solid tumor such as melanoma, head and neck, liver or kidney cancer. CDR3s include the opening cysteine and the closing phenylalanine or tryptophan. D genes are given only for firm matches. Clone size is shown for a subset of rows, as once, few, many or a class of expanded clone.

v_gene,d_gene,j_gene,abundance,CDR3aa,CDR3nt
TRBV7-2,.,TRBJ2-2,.,CASSSTRTNTGELFF,TGTGCCAGCAGCTCAACACGGACGAACACCGGAGAGCTGTTTTTT
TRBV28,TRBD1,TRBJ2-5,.,CASSADRVKETQYF,TGTGCCAGCAGTGCGGACAGGGTGAAAGAGACCCAGTACTTC
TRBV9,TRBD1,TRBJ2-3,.,CASSVGQGMSTDTQYF,TGTGCCAGCAGCGTCGGACAGGGGATGAGCACAGATACGCAGTATTTT
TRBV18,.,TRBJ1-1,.,CASSPPAQIEAFF,TGTGCCAGCTCACCACCAGCACAGATTGAAGCTTTCTTT
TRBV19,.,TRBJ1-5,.,CASSTPSGTNQPQHF,TGTGCCAGTAGTACCCCGAGTGGGACGAATCAGCCCCAGCATTTT
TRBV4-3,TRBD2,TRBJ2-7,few,CASSRVLLAGDAEQYF,TGCGCCAGCAGCCGAGTTCTACTAGCGGGAGATGCCGAGCAGTACTTC
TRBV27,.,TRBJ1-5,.,CASSPEQGGQPQHF,TGTGCCAGCAGTCCCGAACAGGGAGGTCAGCCCCAGCATTTT
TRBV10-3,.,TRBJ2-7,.,CAISAEANEQYF,TGTGCCATCAGTGCGGAGGCAAACGAGCAGTACTTC
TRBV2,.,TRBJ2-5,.,CASTSEYQETQYF,TGTGCCAGCACCTCGGAATACCAAGAGACCCAGTACTTC
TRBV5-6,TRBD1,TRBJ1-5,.,CASSRQQGTQPQHF,TGTGCCAGCAGCCGGCAACAGGGGACTCAGCCCCAGCATTTT
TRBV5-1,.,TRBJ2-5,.,CASDQETQYF,TGCGCCAGCGACCAAGAGACCCAGTACTTC
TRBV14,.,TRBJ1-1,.,CASSQDTLMNTEAFF,TGTGCCAGCAGCCAAGATACCCTCATGAACACTGAAGCTTTCTTT
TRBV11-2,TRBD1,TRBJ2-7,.,CASSLGRGTGQSYEQYF,TGTGCCAGCAGCTTAGGCCGTGGGACAGGCCAGAGCTACGAGCAGTACTTC
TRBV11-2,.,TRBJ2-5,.,CASSTGHGWETQYF,TGTGCCAGCAGCACGGGACATGGATGGGAGACCCAGTACTTC
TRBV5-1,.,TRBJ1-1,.,CASSLEGTRNTEAFF,TGCGCCAGCAGCTTGGAAGGGACAAGGAACACTGAAGCTTTCTTT